The following is a T cell receptor (beta chain) sequence with its context. What it recognizes is unknown. This sample is drawn from a study of Ad26.COV2.S vaccination and SARS-CoV-2 variants. Study-wide context: Once or twice, 56 days apart, Ad26.COV2.S was delivered intramuscularly.

CDR3 length: 15 residues. Per germline, CDR1 MNHEY and CDR2 SMNVEV (reference sequence). Germline trimming cut 6 bases from V and 8 bases from J; bases unmatched to any gene: 9. The repertoire was sequenced with immunoSEQ multiplex PCR; TCRdb's copy has only in-frame clones and lacks some. Of hundreds of thousands of clones in the sample, about four fifths were seen once. Study-level findings and limits: The placebo group had lower spike-specific TCR breadth than the vaccine recipients did.

Treatment reported: 15 to 20 received Ad26.COV2.S at low or high dose, single or two shots; 5 received placebo; per-sample allocation not given. Repertoires come from day 63 after the first vaccine or placebo injection. The specimen was peripheral blood, collected in a trial of Ad26.COV2.S vaccine versus placebo. V gene TRBV27 combines with J gene TRBJ2-1; TRBD2 matches at 11 bases. This clonotype was sampled from a person aged 18-60 years who received the Ad26.COV2.S COVID-19 vaccine or a placebo. CDR3 bases: TGTGCCAGCAGGGCACTAGCGGGAGTCGAGGATGAGCAGTTCTTC. Amino acids: CASRALAGVEDEQFF.